These 23 T cell receptor beta chains came from one sample sequenced in a study of T cell responses to AZD1222 COVID-19 vaccine. Only in-frame clones appear in the TCRdb table, and some are missing; sequencing was by immunoSEQ multiplex PCR. The top ten hold more than 9% of the sample, which has approximately 84,000 clones, 75% to 90% seen once. The specimen comprised peripheral blood, sampled 28 days after the second AZD1222 dose. The receptors were sampled from an adult who received the AZD1222 COVID-19 vaccine.

This clone came up once. J is TRBJ2-1 and V is TRBV7-2; no clear D. The V gene's germline CDR1 is SGHTA and CDR2 FQGNSA. The CDR3 sequence is 13 residues long. The ends were cut back, 9 bases at V and 3 bases at J, with 12 bases in the middle. The CDR3 region is CASAQRNYNEQFF. The CDR3 DNA sequence: TGTGCCAGTGCCCAGCGAAACTACAATGAGCAGTTCTTC. Based on the CDR3 plus reference TRBV7-2 and TRBJ2-1, the full variable domain is GAGVSQSPSNKVTEKGKDVELRCDPISGHTALYWYRQSLGQGLEFLIYFQGNSAPDKSGLPSDRFSAERTGGSVSTLTIQRTQQEDSAVYLCASAQRNYNEQFFGPGTRLTVL.

This clone has a handful of counts. V usage is TRBV28 and J usage is TRBJ1-3; D unresolved. Germline V gene data show CDR1 as MDHEN and CDR2 as SYDVKM. The CDR3 runs 17 residues. Trimming stripped 3 bases from V and 0 bases from J, with 15 bases between. The CDR3 loop reads CASSFPLGRPSGNTIYF. Here the CDR3 DNA reads TGTGCCAGCAGTTTTCCCCTAGGCAGGCCCTCTGGAAACACCATATATTTT.

The chain links TRBV19 to TRBJ1-4; 7 positions agree with TRBD1. The CDR3 length is 13 residues. The trim removed 9 bases at V and 8 bases at J, leaving 9 bases unmatched. In germline, CDR1 is LNHDA, CDR2 SQIVND (reference sequence). The CDR3 region is CASSRQGDEKLFF. CDR3 sequence (DNA): TGTGCCAGCAGCCGACAGGGCGACGAAAAACTGTTTTTT.

This clone has a handful of counts. V is TRBV27 and J is TRBJ2-2; TRBD2 matches at 7 bases. The CDR3 has 16 amino acids. After removal of 2 bases from V and 3 bases from J, the junction contained 6 bases not matched to a gene. Germline V CDR1 and CDR2: MNHEY, SMNVEV (reference sequence). Here the CDR3 DNA reads TGTGCCAGCAGTTTAACGGCGGGGGTTGACACCGGGGAGCTGTTTTTT. This translates into CASSLTAGVDTGELFF.

The rearrangement uses TRBV27 and TRBJ2-7; no clear D. V was shortened by 6 bases and J by 3 bases, with 15 bases between the two germline ends. Per the germline V gene, CDR1 is MNHEY and CDR2 is SMNVEV (reference sequence). CDR3 length: 14 amino acids. The CDR3, as DNA: TGTGCCAGCAGCCCTGTAGGTGGGGACTACGAGCAGTACTTC. Protein: CASSPVGGDYEQYF.

The rearrangement joins TRBV2 to TRBJ1-2; D is unresolved. CDR1 SNHLY and CDR2 FYNNEI come from the germline V gene. The CDR3 is made up of 14 amino acids. V dropped 7 bases and J dropped 2 bases, with 14 bases sitting between them. The CDR3 nucleotides read TGTGCCAGCAACGCGGAAGTATTCAACTATGGCTACACCTTC. Encoded protein: CASNAEVFNYGYTF.

The V gene is TRBV5-4, the J gene TRBJ1-1; D gene ambiguous. This CDR3 spans 11 amino acids. V was clipped by 2 bases and J by 8 bases, with 7 bases between them. The V gene's germline CDR1 is SGHNT and CDR2 YYREEE (reference sequence). DNA of the CDR3: TGTGCCAGCAGCTTACTAGGCGAAGCTTTCTTT. It codes for CASSLLGEAFF.

This clone appeared a few times. CDR3 bases: TGTGCCAGCAGCGATGGGACAGGGTGGTTGAACACTGAAGCTTTCTTT. Protein sequence: CASSDGTGWLNTEAFF. V usage is TRBV5-8 and J usage is TRBJ1-1; 9 bases match TRBD1. The CDR3 loop spans 16 amino acids. Germline CDR1 is SGHTS and CDR2 is YDEGEE. The trim removed 4 bases at V and 0 bases at J, leaving 7 bases unmatched.

This clone appeared a few times. The CDR3 DNA follows: TGTGCCAGTAGTACCCCAGGGACAGGGAACACTGAAGCTTTCTTT. Its protein is CASSTPGTGNTEAFF. The V gene is TRBV19, the J gene TRBJ1-1; 8 bases line up with TRBD1. The length of the CDR3 is 15 residues. Germline loops: CDR1 LNHDA, CDR2 SQIVND (reference sequence). V lost 4 bases, J lost 1 base, and 5 bases stayed unmatched.

The V gene is TRBV2, the J gene TRBJ1-1; no clear D gene. The CDR3 runs 13 residues. V was trimmed by 2 bases and J by 8 bases, leaving 12 bases between them. Germline CDR1 is SNHLY and CDR2 is FYNNEI. CDR3 in amino acids: CASSELRQNEAFF. The DNA of the CDR3 is TGTGCCAGCAGTGAATTACGGCAGAACGAAGCTTTCTTT. Supplemented by reference TRBV2 and TRBJ1-1, the full variable domain reads EPEVTQTPSHQVTQMGQEVILRCVPISNHLYFYWYRQILGQKVEFLVSFYNNEISEKSEIFDDQFSVERPDGSNFTLKIRSTKLEDSAMYFCASSELRQNEAFFGQGTRLTVV.

The genes are TRBV7-9 and TRBJ2-1, with TRBD2 matching 12 bases. Trimming cost V 4 bases and J 5 bases; bases outside gene matches: 3. The CDR3 loop spans 15 amino acids. Germline values: CDR1 SEHNR, CDR2 FQNEAQ (reference sequence). The CDR3 here is CASSSGLAGHNEQFF. CDR3 nucleotides: TGTGCCAGCAGCTCAGGACTAGCGGGACACAATGAGCAGTTCTTC.

In its sample, this clone was seen a few times. The V and J genes are TRBV20-1 and TRBJ2-1; perhaps TRBD1 as D (5 bases). The CDR3 has 12 residues. The germline CDR1 and CDR2 sequences are DFQATT and SNEGSKA (reference sequence). Trimming removed 3 bases at V and 9 bases at J, with 12 bases between. CDR3 protein: CSASKGRIEQFF. As DNA, the CDR3 is TGCAGTGCTAGTAAGGGGCGCATTGAGCAGTTCTTC.

The V gene is TRBV6-4, the J gene TRBJ2-1; TRBD2 matches 9 bases. The CDR3 extends over 13 amino acids. The trim removed 5 bases at V and 7 bases at J, leaving 3 bases unmatched. In germline, CDR1 is MRHNA, CDR2 SNTAGT. The CDR3 DNA reads TGTGCCAGCAGTCCGGGACTAGCAAATGAGCAGTTCTTC. Protein: CASSPGLANEQFF.

The chain recombines TRBV5-6 with TRBJ2-1; no definite D call. V lost 5 bases to trimming and J lost 8 bases, with 23 bases between them. The CDR3 is made up of 16 amino acids. Looked up from germline, CDR1 is SGHDT and CDR2 is YYEEEE. The DNA for the CDR3 is TGTGCCAGCAGTCTTGGGTACAGATCGAATGGGGATGAGCAGTTCTTC. Translated, it gives CASSLGYRSNGDEQFF.

About this clone: This specimen includes other DNA sequences encoding the same CDR3. The genes are TRBV7-9 and TRBJ2-2, with D perhaps TRBD1 (5 bases). The CDR3 has 13 amino acids. The V gene's germline CDR1 is SEHNR and CDR2 FQNEAQ (reference sequence). V was shortened by 2 bases and J by 4 bases, with 5 bases between the two germline ends. The CDR3 region has the DNA TGTGCCAGCAGCTTACAGGGCACCGGGGAGCTGTTTTTT. Residues: CASSLQGTGELFF.

This chain joins TRBV5-4 and TRBJ1-1; 7 bases fit TRBD1. Germline V gene data show CDR1 as SGHNT and CDR2 as YYREEE (reference sequence). After removal of 3 bases from V and 2 bases from J, the junction contained 7 bases not matched to a gene. The CDR3 totals 15 residues. DNA for the CDR3: TGTGCCAGCAGCTCCCCCAACAGGGGTAACACTGAAGCTTTCTTT. The encoded protein is CASSSPNRGNTEAFF.

Notes on this clone: This specimen includes other DNA sequences encoding the same CDR3. The rearrangement joins TRBV2 to TRBJ2-7, with D perhaps TRBD1 (5 bases). Per germline, CDR1 SNHLY and CDR2 FYNNEI. The CDR3 totals 13 residues. With 1 base removed from V and 3 bases from J, the gap between germline ends came to 7 bases. CDR3 sequence reads: CASSEGGLYEQYF. For the CDR3, the DNA is TGTGCCAGCAGTGAAGGGGGCCTCTACGAGCAGTACTTC. The whole variable domain, filled in from reference TRBV2 and TRBJ2-7, reads EPEVTQTPSHQVTQMGQEVILRCVPISNHLYFYWYRQILGQKVEFLVSFYNNEISEKSEIFDDQFSVERPDGSNFTLKIRSTKLEDSAMYFCASSEGGLYEQYFGPGTRLTVT.

This rearrangement joins TRBV28 to TRBJ2-5; the D is unclear. The V gene lost 5 bases and the J gene lost 5 bases, with 12 bases spanning the gap. Germline V gene lookup returns CDR1 MDHEN and CDR2 SYDVKM. The CDR3 has 13 amino acids. The CDR3 coding sequence is TGTGCCAGCAGTCCATGGGTTATTGAGACCCAGTACTTC. Its translation: CASSPWVIETQYF.

The chain recombines TRBV19 with TRBJ2-3; D is uncertain. CDR1 is LNHDA, CDR2 SQIVND, per germline (reference sequence). CDR3 length equals 11 residues. The V gene lost 10 bases and the J gene lost 6 bases, with 11 bases spanning the gap. CDR3 in amino acids: CATRLGDTQYF. CDR3 nucleotide sequence: TGTGCCACAAGACTGGGGGATACGCAGTATTTT.

This clone was recorded once. The rearrangement joins TRBV6-1 to TRBJ1-6; D ambiguous. Germline V lookup: CDR1 MNHNS, CDR2 SASEGT. CDR3 length: 16 amino acids. Trimming cost V 1 base and J 7 bases, with 14 bases left between them. The CDR3 sequence: CASSEGSTTPNSPLHF. The DNA of the CDR3 is TGTGCCAGCAGTGAAGGTTCAACAACTCCCAATTCACCCCTCCACTTT.

The rearrangement links TRBV25-1 to TRBJ2-5; D is ambiguous. The length of the CDR3 is 12 residues. The germline CDR1 and CDR2 sequences are MGHDK and SYGVNS. V lost 0 bases to trimming and J lost 7 bases, with 6 bases between them. CDR3: CASSEYGRTQYF. As DNA, the CDR3 is TGTGCCAGCAGTGAATATGGGCGGACCCAGTACTTC.

This chain uses TRBV19 with TRBJ2-7; D call uncertain. This CDR3 spans 13 amino acids. Germline CDR1 is LNHDA and CDR2 is SQIVND (reference sequence). The V end lost 3 bases, the J end lost 1 base, and 7 bases lay between the germline ends. CDR3 amino acids: CASSISISYEQYF. CDR3 nucleotides: TGTGCCAGTAGTATCTCGATTTCCTACGAGCAGTACTTC.

The chain joins TRBV11-2 to TRBJ2-1, with D possibly matching TRBD2 (5 bases). The germline V and J ends were trimmed by 3 bases and 7 bases, with 7 bases remaining between them. CDR1 and CDR2 (germline): SGHAT, FQNNGV. The length of the CDR3 is 12 residues. Here the CDR3 DNA reads TGTGCCAGCAGCTTTTCGGGAAATGAGCAGTTCTTC. Protein: CASSFSGNEQFF.